The rows below give T cell receptor beta chains drawn from one sample of a study of cytomegalovirus exposure and HLA in healthy donors. Generated by immunoSEQ multiplex PCR, the TCRdb table keeps only in-frame clones and is missing some. The sample contains tens of thousands of clones, around 94% of which appear only once. The sequencing sample was made of PBMCs. These TCRs come from a woman aged 18-29 years in good health and CMV-seronegative. The CDR3 runs from the conserved cysteine through the conserved F or W. Fields, in order: clone size, V gene, D gene, J gene, CDR3 protein, CDR3 DNA. The D gene is left open where the match is weak. The size of a clone is reported for some rows only, either as once, few or many, or as a class for expanded clones.

.,TRBV28,TRBD1,TRBJ1-1,CASFGQGGTEAFF,TGTGCCAGCTTCGGACAGGGCGGCACTGAAGCTTTCTTT
.,TRBV19,.,TRBJ1-1,CASSTHPDREMNTEAFF,TGTGCCAGTAGTACTCATCCTGACAGAGAGATGAACACTGAAGCTTTCTTT
.,TRBV4-1,.,TRBJ1-2,CASSQSRSEANYGYTF,TGCGCCAGCAGCCAAAGTAGAAGCGAAGCTAACTATGGCTACACCTTC
.,TRBV5-4,.,TRBJ1-4,CASSRRCLLMKKLFF,TGTGCCAGCAGCCGGCGGTGTTTATTAATGAAAAAACTGTTTTTT
.,TRBV4-1,TRBD1,TRBJ1-5,CASSQTGVVNQPQHF,TGCGCCAGCAGCCAGACAGGGGTGGTGAATCAGCCCCAGCATTTT
.,TRBV15,TRBD1,TRBJ1-2,CATSKPGQGAQNYGYTF,TGTGCCACCAGCAAACCGGGACAGGGGGCTCAAAACTATGGCTACACCTTC
.,TRBV11-2,.,TRBJ2-5,CASRPGLRETQYF,TGTGCCAGCAGGCCAGGTTTACGGGAGACCCAGTACTTC
.,TRBV6-1,TRBD1,TRBJ2-1,CASSDDRDPSSYNEQFF,TGTGCCAGCAGTGACGACAGGGACCCCAGCTCCTACAATGAGCAGTTCTTC
.,TRBV15,.,TRBJ2-7,CATSPDRLSSYEQYF,TGTGCCACCAGCCCTGACAGGCTAAGCTCCTACGAGCAGTACTTC
.,TRBV19,TRBD2,TRBJ2-2,CASAITSGTPNTGELFF,TGTGCCAGTGCCATTACTAGCGGGACGCCGAACACCGGGGAGCTGTTTTTT
once,TRBV18,TRBD2,TRBJ2-7,CASSPPGQSFPGTSQTYEQYF,TGTGCCAGCTCACCACCGGGACAGAGTTTTCCCGGGACTAGCCAAACCTACGAGCAGTACTTC
once,TRBV27,TRBD2,TRBJ2-1,CASMEGGSSNEQFF,TGTGCCAGCATGGAAGGCGGGAGTAGCAATGAGCAGTTCTTC
.,TRBV5-5,.,TRBJ2-7,CASSPNLRNYEQYF,TGTGCCAGCAGCCCGAATCTGAGGAACTACGAGCAGTACTTC
.,TRBV2,.,TRBJ2-7,CASSGGLSGTYEQYF,TGTGCCAGCAGTGGGGGACTCAGTGGGACCTACGAGCAGTACTTC
.,TRBV14,TRBD1,TRBJ1-5,CASSQDRTGSQPQHF,TGTGCCAGCAGCCAAGATAGGACAGGTTCCCAGCCCCAGCATTTT
.,TRBV19,TRBD2,TRBJ2-5,CASSAGGARGETQYF,TGTGCCAGTAGCGCCGGGGGGGCTCGAGGAGAGACCCAGTACTTC
.,TRBV6-5,TRBD1,TRBJ2-7,CASSYLQGARHEQYF,TGTGCCAGCAGTTACTTACAGGGGGCTCGCCACGAGCAGTACTTC
.,TRBV7-2,TRBD2,TRBJ2-2,CASSPRGLAGGTGELFF,TGTGCCAGCAGCCCACGGGGACTAGCGGGAGGCACCGGGGAGCTGTTTTTT
.,TRBV7-9,TRBD2,TRBJ2-1,CASSSGLAGGQFF,TGTGCCAGCAGCTCGGGACTAGCAGGGGGGCAGTTCTTC
.,TRBV29-1,TRBD2,TRBJ2-1,CSVETFGLAGERGQFF,TGCAGCGTTGAGACGTTTGGACTAGCGGGAGAAAGGGGGCAGTTCTTC
.,TRBV2,.,TRBJ2-7,CASSPQGTYEQYF,TGTGCCAGCAGCCCACAGGGAACCTACGAGCAGTACTTC
.,TRBV11-3,.,TRBJ1-4,CASSSPSSTNEKLFF,TGTGCCAGCAGCTCCCCGTCCTCAACTAATGAAAAACTGTTTTTT
.,TRBV7-9,TRBD1,TRBJ2-7,CASSVRDSYEQYF,TGTGCCAGCAGCGTACGGGACAGCTACGAGCAGTACTTC
.,TRBV19,TRBD2,TRBJ2-7,CASSIGTSGRAYEQYF,TGTGCCAGTAGTATAGGGACTAGCGGGAGGGCCTACGAGCAGTACTTC
.,TRBV5-4,.,TRBJ1-1,CASSPGGGRGTEAFF,TGTGCCAGCAGCCCTGGGGGGGGAAGGGGCACTGAAGCTTTCTTT
.,TRBV4-1,TRBD1,TRBJ1-5,CASSPFPTGGYQPQHF,TGCGCCAGCAGCCCTTTCCCGACAGGGGGATATCAGCCCCAGCATTTT
.,TRBV7-6,TRBD1,TRBJ1-4,CASSRTGGPNEKLFF,TGTGCCAGCAGTCGCACAGGGGGTCCCAATGAAAAACTGTTTTTT
.,TRBV5-1,.,TRBJ2-7,CASSPLGHSIYEQYF,TGCGCCAGCAGCCCACTGGGACACAGTATCTACGAGCAGTACTTC
.,TRBV4-3,.,TRBJ2-5,CASSQEGGRETQYF,TGCGCCAGCAGCCAAGAGGGTGGGCGAGAGACCCAGTACTTC
once,TRBV2,.,TRBJ2-1,CASQTDNEQFF,TGTGCCAGCCAGACAGACAATGAGCAGTTCTTC
few,TRBV5-1,TRBD1,TRBJ2-3,CASSFEGRGFGDTQYF,TGCGCCAGCAGCTTCGAGGGCAGGGGGTTTGGAGATACGCAGTATTTT
once,TRBV6-1,.,TRBJ2-2,CASSVDRTRSGELFF,TGTGCCAGCAGTGTAGACCGGACACGTTCCGGGGAGCTGTTTTTT